This TCR beta chain came from a study of control samples from healthy donors and cancer patients. This clone was observed a few times. CDR3 length equals 16 residues. Looked up from germline, CDR1 is MNHNS and CDR2 is SASEGT. V lost 2 bases and J lost 8; bases outside the gene matches: 11. Assay: immunoSEQ multiplex PCR; the TCRdb copy retains only in-frame clones and omits some. Among around 120,000 clones listed, around nine tenths were seen once. Material: blood. The genes are TRBV6-1 and TRBJ1-4; 7 nucleotides align to TRBD1. This TCR was recovered from a man aged 35-49 years in good health. CDR3 amino acids: CASSEPGRGKKEKLFF. CDR3 in DNA: TGTGCCAGCAGTGAACCCGGCAGGGGGAAGAAGGAAAAACTGTTTTTT.